The rows below give T cell receptor beta chains drawn from one sample of a study of graft-versus-host responses after intestinal transplantation. Only in-frame clones appear in the TCRdb table, and some are missing; sequencing was by immunoSEQ multiplex PCR. The data hold about 98,000 clones, with around 88% observed a single time. Sample: PBMCs, taken 255 days after intestinal transplant. The receptors derive from a human patient who received an intestinal transplant, so some T cells may come from the graft donor. Each CDR3 is given with its conserved first and last residue. The D gene is left open where the match is weak. For some rows the clone size is stated as once, few or many, or as a class when expanded; others skip it.

d_call | j_call | clone_size | v_call | cdr3_aa | cdr3_nt
NA | TRBJ2-1 | NA | TRBV11-2 | CASSLGNRDYEQFF | TGTGCCAGCAGCTTAGGGAACAGGGACTATGAGCAGTTCTTC
NA | TRBJ1-1 | NA | TRBV11-2 | CASSLHTEAFF | TGTGCCAGCAGCTTACACACTGAAGCTTTCTTT
TRBD2 | TRBJ2-4 | once | TRBV5-6 | CASSRRDRGGIQYF | TGTGCCAGCAGCCGGCGGGACCGGGGGGGCATTCAGTACTTC
TRBD2 | TRBJ2-1 | NA | TRBV28 | CASRFRGLAGVNEQFF | TGTGCCAGCAGATTCAGGGGCCTAGCGGGAGTCAATGAGCAGTTCTTC
NA | TRBJ1-4 | NA | TRBV9 | CASSTTAGLDEKLFF | TGTGCCAGCAGTACCACCGCGGGACTAGATGAAAAACTGTTTTTT
TRBD2 | TRBJ2-1 | few | TRBV14 | CASSRTLAGYNEQFF | TGTGCCAGCAGCCGGACACTAGCGGGATACAATGAGCAGTTCTTC
TRBD2 | TRBJ2-3 | NA | TRBV27 | CASRPEGLAVSTDTQYF | TGTGCCAGCAGACCTGAGGGACTAGCAGTGAGCACAGATACGCAGTATTTT
TRBD1 | TRBJ1-5 | NA | TRBV6-1 | CASSERNLWVTGDNQPQHF | TGTGCCAGCAGTGAAAGGAATCTATGGGTGACAGGGGATAATCAGCCCCAGCATTTT
NA | TRBJ1-2 | NA | TRBV28 | CASSPRKGDYGYTF | TGTGCCAGCAGTCCGCGCAAAGGGGATTATGGCTACACCTTC
TRBD1 | TRBJ1-2 | NA | TRBV5-1 | CASSGSWDRVVEGYAF | TGCGCCAGCAGCGGCTCCTGGGACAGGGTGGTGGAGGGCTACGCCTTC
NA | TRBJ2-7 | NA | TRBV5-1 | CASSFQDLNGEQYF | TGCGCCAGCAGCTTCCAAGACCTGAATGGCGAGCAGTACTTC
NA | TRBJ2-5 | NA | TRBV5-1 | CASSFESVQETQYF | TGCGCCAGCAGCTTTGAAAGCGTACAAGAGACCCAGTACTTC
TRBD1 | TRBJ2-7 | NA | TRBV27 | CASSPLTGGHEQYF | TGTGCCAGCAGTCCGCTGACAGGGGGCCACGAGCAGTACTTC
NA | TRBJ1-1 | NA | TRBV19 | CASSFKGNTEAFF | TGTGCCAGTAGTTTTAAGGGGAACACTGAAGCTTTCTTT
TRBD2 | TRBJ2-2 | NA | TRBV12-5 | CASGSGLADYTGELFF | TGTGCTAGTGGGTCGGGACTAGCGGACTACACCGGGGAGCTGTTTTTT
TRBD1 | TRBJ1-3 | NA | TRBV10-3 | CAISGPGTASGNTIYF | TGTGCCATCAGTGGACCCGGGACAGCCTCTGGAAACACCATATATTTT
NA | TRBJ2-2 | NA | TRBV5-1 | CASSGRGLMTGELFF | TGCGCCAGCAGCGGCCGTGGCCTAATGACCGGGGAGCTGTTTTTT
TRBD1 | TRBJ1-3 | few | TRBV7-8 | CASSSHNRGSGNTIYF | TGTGCCAGCAGCTCGCATAACAGGGGGTCCGGAAACACCATATATTTT
NA | TRBJ2-3 | once | TRBV10-3 | CAISESKGLTSDTQYF | TGTGCCATCAGTGAGTCTAAAGGACTAACATCGGATACGCAGTATTTT
NA | TRBJ1-5 | NA | TRBV7-2 | CASSLTENQPQHF | TGTGCCAGCAGCTTAACAGAGAATCAGCCCCAGCATTTT
NA | TRBJ1-4 | NA | TRBV5-4 | CASSSTGSSNEKLFF | TGTGCCAGCAGCTCTACAGGGTCATCTAATGAAAAACTGTTTTTT
NA | TRBJ2-3 | NA | TRBV27 | CASSSSKTDTQYF | TGTGCCAGCAGTTCCTCTAAGACAGATACGCAGTATTTT
NA | TRBJ2-2 | NA | TRBV6-4 | CASSDSTGSGELFF | TGTGCCAGCAGTGACTCGACAGGCTCCGGGGAGCTGTTTTTT
NA | TRBJ2-1 | once | TRBV30 | CAWSITGPSEFF | TGTGCCTGGAGTATAACAGGTCCTTCAGAGTTCTTC
NA | TRBJ2-3 | NA | TRBV6-1 | CASSEVGVGATDTQYF | TGTGCCAGCAGTGAAGTAGGGGTAGGGGCCACAGATACGCAGTATTTT
TRBD2 | TRBJ2-5 | NA | TRBV2 | CASSDQGLDQETQYF | TGTGCCAGCAGTGACCAGGGACTAGACCAAGAGACCCAGTACTTC
NA | TRBJ2-1 | NA | TRBV11-2 | CASTYGNEQFF | TGTGCCAGCACTTATGGCAATGAGCAGTTCTTC
NA | TRBJ1-1 | NA | TRBV7-9 | CASSLIGENTEAFF | TGTGCCAGCAGCTTAATAGGGGAAAACACTGAAGCTTTCTTT
TRBD1 | TRBJ1-2 | few | TRBV19 | CASSLGQGRGYTF | TGTGCCAGTAGCCTCGGACAGGGCCGTGGCTACACCTTC
NA | TRBJ1-3 | NA | TRBV7-9 | CASSFGRNSGNTIYF | TGTGCCAGCAGCTTCGGTCGGAACTCTGGAAACACCATATATTTT
NA | TRBJ2-3 | NA | TRBV7-3 | CANSLKAVASTDTQYF | TGTGCCAACAGCTTAAAAGCGGTAGCCTCCACAGATACGCAGTATTTT
NA | TRBJ2-1 | few | TRBV6-5 | CASSYAEGALDEQFF | TGTGCCAGCAGTTACGCGGAGGGGGCTTTGGATGAGCAGTTCTTC
TRBD1 | TRBJ2-7 | NA | TRBV6-1 | CASRDTGQGYEQYF | TGTGCCAGCAGAGATACAGGACAGGGCTACGAGCAGTACTTC
NA | TRBJ1-3 | NA | TRBV6-5 | CASSYGGPGNTIYF | TGTGCCAGCAGTTACGGGGGACCCGGAAACACCATATATTTT
TRBD1 | TRBJ1-5 | NA | TRBV6-5 | CASSGTGESQPQHF | TGTGCCAGCAGTGGGACAGGGGAGAGTCAGCCCCAGCATTTT
NA | TRBJ1-5 | NA | TRBV6-1 | CASSVRRDSNQPQHF | TGTGCCAGCAGTGTTCGGCGGGATAGCAATCAGCCCCAGCATTTT
NA | TRBJ2-1 | NA | TRBV15 | CATSRDPRDPEQFF | TGTGCCACCAGCAGAGATCCCAGGGACCCTGAGCAGTTCTTC
TRBD2 | TRBJ2-1 | NA | TRBV15 | CATSYQTSGGRDEQFF | TGTGCCACCAGCTACCAGACTAGCGGGGGGCGTGATGAGCAGTTCTTC
NA | TRBJ2-7 | NA | TRBV7-8 | CASSRGLSPYEQYF | TGTGCCAGCAGCCGGGGGTTGAGCCCCTACGAGCAGTACTTC
NA | TRBJ2-4 | NA | TRBV6-1 | CASSGGLGQVGQKENIQYF | TGTGCCAGCAGTGGGGGATTGGGGCAGGTTGGGCAGAAAGAAAACATTCAGTACTTC
NA | TRBJ2-5 | once | TRBV7-3 | CASSPTGPGETQYF | TGTGCCAGCAGCCCCACAGGGCCGGGAGAGACCCAGTACTTC